Below, 22 T cell receptor beta chains from the same sample are listed, as sequenced in a study of shared clonotypes between healthy human individuals. Profiled with immunoSEQ multiplex PCR; TCRdb holds only in-frame clones, not every one. The sample consists of millions of clones, more than 90% of them appearing once. The sequenced sample consisted of naive CD4+ T cells sorted from blood. Sample subset: CD45RA+ positively selected. Receptors were obtained from a man aged 18 to 30 in good health.

The rearrangement uses TRBV5-4 and TRBJ2-7, with D possibly matching TRBD1 (6 bases). Trimming took off 3 bases at V and 7 bases at J, with 14 bases between the two ends. The germline V gene has CDR1 SGHNT and CDR2 YYREEE (reference sequence). This CDR3 spans 13 amino acids. CDR3 nucleotide sequence: TGTGCCAGCAGCTACCGGGACAATGGGGAGCAGTACTTC. It codes for CASSYRDNGEQYF.

The gene calls are TRBV2 and TRBJ1-2; D not resolved. The CDR3 has 15 residues. Trimming left V 6 bases short and J 5 bases short, with 19 bases between. CDR1 SNHLY and CDR2 FYNNEI come from the germline V gene. DNA of the CDR3: TGTGCCAGCAGAGCGCCAGGCCAAGCGGGGTATGGCTACACCTTC. Protein product: CASRAPGQAGYGYTF. Complete variable domain (other parts from reference TRBV2 and TRBJ1-2): EPEVTQTPSHQVTQMGQEVILRCVPISNHLYFYWYRQILGQKVEFLVSFYNNEISEKSEIFDDQFSVERPDGSNFTLKIRSTKLEDSAMYFCASRAPGQAGYGYTFGSGTRLTVV.

Details on this clone: In the same sample, other DNA sequences code for this CDR3. CDR3 region: CASSRTGGTGELFF. The CDR3 DNA reads TGTGCCAGCAGCCGAACAGGGGGAACCGGGGAGCTGTTTTTT. The chain links TRBV13 to TRBJ2-2; 8 bases map to TRBD1. Trimming took 5 bases from V and 5 from J; bases not matched to a gene: 4. Germline values: CDR1 PRHDT, CDR2 FYEKMQ (reference sequence). This CDR3 is built from 14 residues. Filled out from reference TRBV13 and TRBJ2-2, the complete variable domain reads AAGVIQSPRHLIKEKRETATLKCYPIPRHDTVYWYQQGPGQDPQFLISFYEKMQSDKGSIPDRFSAQQFSDYHSELNMSSLELGDSALYFCASSRTGGTGELFFGEGSRLTVL.

The rearrangement links TRBV28 to TRBJ2-5, with D perhaps TRBD1 (5 bases). The length of the CDR3 is 15 residues. Germline V gene data show CDR1 as MDHEN and CDR2 as SYDVKM. V lost 4 bases to trimming and J lost 0 bases, with 12 bases between them. The CDR3 region is CASSSQGPYQETQYF. Here the CDR3 DNA reads TGTGCCAGCAGTTCGCAGGGCCCGTACCAAGAGACCCAGTACTTC.

The chain uses TRBV5-1 and TRBJ2-3; D remains ambiguous. V gave up 3 bases and J gave up 4 bases, with 15 bases separating them. The CDR3 runs to 15 residues. Germline V gene sequence: CDR1 SGHRS, CDR2 YFSETQ. The CDR3 here is CASSSVRSGPDTQYF. CDR3 nucleotide sequence: TGCGCCAGCAGCTCTGTGAGGAGTGGCCCAGATACGCAGTATTTT.

The chain recombines TRBV30 with TRBJ1-4; a weak D match, TRBD1 (5 bases). Trimming took 3 bases from V and 6 from J, leaving 14 bases between them. Germline CDR1 and CDR2: GTSNPN and SVGIG (reference sequence). There are 14 residues in the CDR3. DNA of the CDR3: TGTGCCTGGAGGAGGGGTGACAGAGATGAAAAACTGTTTTTT. Translated, it gives CAWRRGDRDEKLFF.

This chain links TRBV19 with TRBJ2-3, with 9 bases lining up with TRBD2. The germline CDR1 and CDR2 sequences are LNHDA and SQIVND (reference sequence). The J segment lost 0 bases and the V segment lost 6 bases, leaving 7 bases of the junction unmatched. This CDR3 has 16 residues. CDR3 nucleotide sequence: TGTGCCAGTAGAGGCGGGGGGGCCTTTAGCACAGATACGCAGTATTTT. It codes for CASRGGGAFSTDTQYF. Using reference TRBV19 and TRBJ2-3 for the parts outside the CDR3, the full variable domain is DGGITQSPKYLFRKEGQNVTLSCEQNLNHDAMYWYRQDPGQGLRLIYYSQIVNDFQKGDIAEGYSVSREKKESFPLTVTSAQKNPTAFYLCASRGGGAFSTDTQYFGPGTRLTVL.

The chain carries TRBV9 and TRBJ2-1, with D tentatively TRBD2 (6 bases). CDR3 size: 14 residues. With 0 bases removed from V and 6 bases from J, the gap between germline ends came to 10 bases. Germline loops: CDR1 SGDLS, CDR2 YYNGEE. The CDR3 is CASSVAQTSNEQFF. CDR3 in DNA: TGTGCCAGCAGCGTAGCCCAGACTAGCAATGAGCAGTTCTTC.

V gene TRBV12-5 combines with J gene TRBJ2-1; 13 bases match TRBD2. Germline CDR1 LGHNT, CDR2 FRNRAP. The V gene end was trimmed by 6 bases and the J gene end by 10 bases; junction bases not matched to a gene: 9. There are 15 residues in the CDR3. The CDR3 spells CASGQGLAGYDEQFF. The CDR3 nucleotides read TGTGCTAGTGGGCAGGGACTAGCGGGATACGACGAGCAGTTCTTC.

As regards this clone: The same CDR3 also results from other DNA sequences found in this sample. This rearrangement joins TRBV18 to TRBJ2-2; D perhaps matches TRBD2 (6 bases). The ends were cut back, 3 bases at V and 1 base at J, with 6 bases in the middle. CDR1 is KGHSH, CDR2 LQKENI, per germline. The CDR3 totals 14 residues. CDR3 nucleotides: TGTGCCAGCTCACCGCGGGAGAACACCGGGGAGCTGTTTTTT. It specifies CASSPRENTGELFF.

This rearrangement joins TRBV19 to TRBJ2-3; 7 bases align to TRBD2. In germline, CDR1 is LNHDA, CDR2 SQIVND (reference sequence). This CDR3 has 15 residues. The trim removed 6 bases at V and 1 base at J, leaving 7 bases unmatched. CDR3 sequence reads: CASRAAGGGTDTQYF. The CDR3 DNA sequence: TGTGCCAGTAGGGCCGCTGGGGGGGGCACAGATACGCAGTATTTT.

V is TRBV29-1 and J is TRBJ1-1; D is ambiguous. The CDR3 covers 13 residues. The germline V and J ends were trimmed by 5 bases and 1 base, with 11 bases remaining between them. Germline CDR1 SQVTM, CDR2 ANQGSEA. CDR3 coding DNA: TGCAGCGTTACCGTGTGGGCGAACACTGAAGCTTTCTTT. Protein: CSVTVWANTEAFF. Complete variable domain (other parts from reference TRBV29-1 and TRBJ1-1): SAVISQKPSRDICQRGTSLTIQCQVDSQVTMMFWYRQQPGQSLTLIATANQGSEATYESGFVIDKFPISRPNLTFSTLTVSNMSPEDSSIYLCSVTVWANTEAFFGQGTRLTVV.

The chain uses TRBV5-1 and TRBJ2-1, with unresolved D. V lost 2 bases and J 6 bases, leaving 12 bases between the germline ends. This CDR3 region has 14 residues. CDR1 is SGHRS, CDR2 YFSETQ, per germline. The CDR3 bases are TGCGCCAGCAGCTTATACGACGTTATCAATGAGCAGTTCTTC. Translating gives CASSLYDVINEQFF.

This chain connects TRBV5-4 to TRBJ2-2; D remains unclear. With 0 bases removed from V and 7 bases from J, the gap between germline ends came to 10 bases. In germline, CDR1 is SGHNT, CDR2 YYREEE (reference sequence). This CDR3 is built from 14 residues. CDR3 loop: CASSLAFSGGELFF. CDR3 nucleotide sequence: TGTGCCAGCAGCTTGGCCTTCTCCGGCGGGGAGCTGTTTTTT.

J is TRBJ2-7 and V is TRBV29-1, with TRBD1 as a possible D gene (6 bases). V lost 5 bases and J lost 2, with 10 bases in between. The germline V gene has CDR1 SQVTM and CDR2 ANQGSEA. The CDR3 length is 12 residues. CDR3 region: CSVSRDTYEQYF. The CDR3 DNA is TGCAGCGTTTCCCGGGACACCTACGAGCAGTACTTC.

This rearrangement joins TRBV11-2 to TRBJ2-7, with 9 positions matching TRBD2. Germline lookup yields CDR1 SGHAT and CDR2 FQNNGV. The CDR3 is 16 residues long. Unmatched junction bases numbered 11, after V lost 5 bases and J lost 3 bases. CDR3 sequence reads: CASSIGLSGRFYEQYF. The CDR3 nucleotides read TGTGCCAGCAGCATCGGACTAAGCGGGAGGTTCTACGAGCAGTACTTC.

The chain combines TRBV6-5 with TRBJ2-5; D ambiguous. The ends were cut back, 6 bases at V and 2 bases at J, with 10 bases in the middle. Looked up from germline, CDR1 is MNHEY and CDR2 is SVGAGI. The CDR3 covers 13 residues. In DNA, the CDR3 is TGTGCCAGCAGGCCGCCAGTGCAAGAGACCCAGTACTTC. Translating it yields CASRPPVQETQYF.

Only a few counts were recorded for this clone. The V gene is TRBV4-1, the J gene TRBJ1-2; 8 nucleotides agree with TRBD1. J gave up 8 bases and V 0 bases, and 8 bases lay outside the gene matches. CDR3 length: 15 amino acids. Germline CDR1 and CDR2: MGHRA and YSYEKL. In DNA form, the CDR3 reads TGCGCCAGCAGCCAAGAGGGGACAGGACCTAACGGCTACACCTTC. Amino acid sequence: CASSQEGTGPNGYTF.

The V call is TRBV6-5, the J call TRBJ2-4, with D perhaps TRBD1 (6 bases). Germline V gives CDR1 MNHEY, CDR2 SVGAGI. V was pared by 6 bases and J by 3 bases, with 12 bases between. This CDR3 is 14 amino acids long. This CDR3 reads CASRPGVGKNIQYF. The CDR3 DNA reads as TGTGCCAGCAGACCAGGGGTAGGCAAAAACATTCAGTACTTC.

The chain carries TRBV5-5 and TRBJ2-7, with D perhaps given as TRBD1 or TRBD2 (6 bases each). CDR1 is SGHKS and CDR2 is YYEKEE in the germline V gene (reference sequence). The V end lost 4 bases, the J end lost 5 bases, and 13 bases lay between the germline ends. The CDR3 is made up of 13 amino acids. CDR3 protein: CASSTTGANEQYF. In DNA, the CDR3 is TGTGCCAGCAGCACGACGGGGGCTAACGAGCAGTACTTC.

The J gene is TRBJ1-4, the V gene TRBV7-9, with D unclear. The CDR3 is made up of 16 amino acids. Germline V gene sequence: CDR1 SEHNR, CDR2 FQNEAQ (reference sequence). The V gene lost 1 base and the J gene lost 0 bases, with 9 bases spanning the gap. The CDR3 is CASSLDAGSTNEKLFF. The CDR3 region has the DNA TGTGCCAGCAGCTTAGATGCGGGTTCAACTAATGAAAAACTGTTTTTT.

The genes are TRBV29-1 and TRBJ2-7, with 9 bases that match TRBD2. The CDR3 consists of 14 residues. V dropped 6 bases and J dropped 3; count of bases not matched to a gene: 9. Germline V lookup: CDR1 SQVTM, CDR2 ANQGSEA. The DNA for the CDR3 is TGCAGCGTAGTTAGCGGGAGCGTCGTCTACGAGCAGTACTTC. Translation gives CSVVSGSVVYEQYF.